Listed here are 20 T cell receptor beta chains from one sample, sequenced in a study of type 1 regulatory T cells. Their recognized antigens are unknown. Each CDR3 protein gets one entry after TCRdb re-called the reads with MiXCR. The table lists fewer than 25,000 distinct CDR3 sequences, over 40% of them singletons. Sequencing used cultured T cells, either the whole culture or a sorted T cell fraction (not recorded which). The receptors derive from a human donor in good health.

This clonotype was seen a few times. This chain connects TRBV6-5 to TRBJ2-5, with 11 bases that match TRBD2. The CDR3 spans 16 residues. V trimming: 3 bases; J trimming: 2 bases; junction bases outside the gene matches: 5. Germline lookup yields CDR1 MNHEY and CDR2 SVGAGI. CDR3 region: CASSYALAGGQETQYF. CDR3 DNA: TGTGCCAGCAGTTATGCCCTAGCGGGGGGACAAGAGACCCAGTACTTC.

Only a few counts were recorded for this clonotype. This rearrangement joins TRBV27 to TRBJ1-6; 9 bases agree with TRBD1. This CDR3 is 15 amino acids long. Germline-derived CDR1 and CDR2 are MNHEY and SMNVEV (reference sequence). The V and J ends lost 8 bases and 9 bases, in that order; junction bases with no gene match: 11. The CDR3 loop is CASAISGTGLSPLHF. The DNA for the CDR3 is TGTGCCAGCGCGATATCCGGGACAGGGCTTTCACCCCTCCACTTT.

The V and J genes are TRBV18 and TRBJ2-3, with D hard to call. Germline CDR1 is KGHSH and CDR2 is LQKENI. V was cut by 2 bases and J by 3 bases, with 9 bases left in between. This CDR3 region has 14 residues. CDR3 sequence reads: CASSPGRETDTQYF. The DNA of the CDR3 is TGTGCCAGCTCACCAGGAAGGGAAACAGATACGCAGTATTTT.

The chain joins TRBV14 to TRBJ1-1; D uncertain. CDR1 is SGHDN, CDR2 FVKESK, per germline. The CDR3 is 13 residues long. V gave up 4 bases and J gave up 2 bases, with 8 bases separating them. CDR3 DNA sequence: TGTGCCAGCAGCCGGACCATCAACACTGAAGCTTTCTTT. This codes for CASSRTINTEAFF.

The rearrangement links TRBV10-3 to TRBJ2-2; no definite D call. Trimming removed 3 bases at V and 3 bases at J, with 8 bases between. Germline V gene data show CDR1 as ENHRY and CDR2 as SYGVKD. The CDR3 loop spans 14 amino acids. The CDR3: CAISERRDTGELFF. For the CDR3, the DNA is TGTGCCATCAGTGAACGAAGGGACACCGGGGAGCTGTTTTTT.

The chain uses TRBV6-2 or TRBV6-3 and TRBJ2-7; 8 bases agree with TRBD1. The V gene end was trimmed by 6 bases and the J gene end by 4 bases; junction bases not matched to a gene: 11. The CDR3 is 15 amino acids. Germline V lookup: CDR1 MNHEY, CDR2 SVGEGT. The CDR3 loop reads CASSPGQGRGYEQYF. The CDR3 DNA sequence: TGTGCCAGCAGCCCAGGACAGGGTAGGGGATACGAGCAGTACTTC.

The V and J genes are TRBV5-5 and TRBJ1-5; perhaps TRBD1 as D (5 bases). CDR3 length: 15 residues. Germline CDR1 SGHKS, CDR2 YYEKEE (reference sequence). Trimming removed 5 bases from V and 2 bases from J, with 14 bases in between. The CDR3 nucleotides read TGTGCCAGCAGGTTAGGTCCCAGGGGCAATCAGCCCCAGCATTTT. Encoded protein: CASRLGPRGNQPQHF. The full variable domain, rest sourced from reference TRBV5-5 and TRBJ1-5, is DAGVTQSPTHLIKTRGQQVTLRCSPISGHKSVSWYQQVLGQGPQFIFQYYEKEERGRGNFPDRFSARQFPNYSSELNVNALLLGDSALYLCASRLGPRGNQPQHFGDGTRLSIL.

This clonotype is medium-sized. This rearrangement joins TRBV5-1 to TRBJ2-5, with D perhaps being TRBD1 or TRBD2 (5 bases each). This CDR3 spans 15 amino acids. V was shortened by 0 bases and J by 5 bases, with 14 bases between the two germline ends. CDR1 is SGHRS and CDR2 is YFSETQ in the germline V gene. The CDR3 protein is CASSLGLGPGETQYF. DNA for the CDR3: TGCGCCAGCAGCTTGGGACTGGGACCGGGGGAGACCCAGTACTTC.

This clonotype was seen a handful of times. This sequence joins TRBV5-1 and TRBJ2-1, with 7 bases aligning to TRBD2. Germline CDR1 is SGHRS and CDR2 is YFSETQ. V shed 0 bases, J shed 4 bases, and the junction held 4 bases outside the gene matches. CDR3 size: 15 residues. The CDR3 loop is CASSLAGGRYNEQFF. The CDR3 DNA sequence: TGCGCCAGCAGCTTGGCCGGGGGGAGGTACAATGAGCAGTTCTTC.

The V call is TRBV10-3, the J call TRBJ2-1, with 9 bases aligning to TRBD2. The CDR3 is 14 amino acids. Germline assignment: CDR1 ENHRY and CDR2 SYGVKD. J was trimmed by 7 bases and V by 7 bases; bases with no gene match: 8. CDR3: CAITPGLAGNEQFF. CDR3 nucleotides: TGTGCCATCACCCCTGGGCTAGCGGGAAATGAGCAGTTCTTC.

The chain has TRBV4-2 and TRBJ2-1; 16 bases align to TRBD2. Germline CDR1 reads LGHNA; CDR2 reads YNFKEQ. This CDR3 has 16 residues. With 5 bases clipped from V and 12 bases from J, the junction kept 10 bases outside the gene matches. The CDR3 loop is CASSAPGTSGGGWQFF. As DNA, the CDR3 is TGTGCCAGCAGCGCGCCCGGGACTAGCGGGGGGGGGTGGCAGTTCTTC.

The chain joins TRBV19 to TRBJ2-7; D perhaps matches TRBD1 (5 bases). The germline V gene has CDR1 LNHDA and CDR2 SQIVND (reference sequence). The CDR3 loop spans 15 amino acids. V was cut by 2 bases and J by 2 bases, with 13 bases left in between. Here the CDR3 DNA reads TGTGCCAGTAGTATATCCCCGACAGTTACCTACGAGCAGTACTTC. Its protein is CASSISPTVTYEQYF.

Worth noting for this clonotype: Because it lacks the conserved phenylalanine or tryptophan at the end, this CDR3 is likely a read error. The chain uses TRBV10-3 and TRBJ2-3; D possibly corresponds to TRBD2 (6 bases). This CDR3 region has 16 residues. V dropped 4 bases and J dropped 0 bases, with 14 bases sitting between them. The germline CDR1 and CDR2 sequences are ENHRY and SYGVKD. This CDR3 reads CAISAAGTLSTDTQYS. The CDR3 DNA sequence: TGTGCCATCAGTGCAGCCGGGACTTTAAGCACAGATACGCAGTATTCT.

The rearrangement uses TRBV19 and TRBJ1-1; D is unclear. The CDR3 has 13 amino acids. Germline V CDR1 and CDR2: LNHDA, SQIVND (reference sequence). V shed 4 bases and J shed 3 bases, with 9 bases lying between them. This CDR3 reads CASSRKVDTEAFF. DNA of the CDR3: TGTGCCAGTAGTAGAAAGGTTGACACTGAAGCTTTCTTT.

This clonotype was counted between two and nine times. The rearrangement uses TRBV2 and TRBJ2-7; possible D gene TRBD2, 6 bases. The CDR3 sequence is 13 residues long. Germline loops: CDR1 SNHLY, CDR2 FYNNEI. V was shortened by 4 bases and J by 5 bases, with 12 bases between the two germline ends. The CDR3 sequence: CASSGDSGDEQYF. CDR3 DNA: TGTGCCAGCAGTGGGGACTCAGGCGACGAGCAGTACTTC.

As regards this clonotype: Mismatch with germline at one junction end may stem from a read error. The rearrangement joins TRBV4-1 to TRBJ2-7; D is unresolved. The CDR3 is made up of 14 amino acids. Germline V CDR1 and CDR2: MGHRA, YSYEKL. Here the CDR3 DNA reads TGCGCCAGCAGCCAAGGGAACACCGCCCACGAGCGGTACTTC. Protein product: CASSQGNTAHERYF.

This clonotype was counted once. The V call is TRBV5-1, the J call TRBJ1-2; 7 bases are a match to TRBD1. Looked up from germline, CDR1 is SGHRS and CDR2 is YFSETQ. V lost 4 bases to trimming and J lost 7 bases; unmatched junction nucleotides: 10. This CDR3 is built from 14 residues. The CDR3 here is CASSLRQGWGGYTF. CDR3 in DNA: TGCGCCAGCAGCCTCCGACAGGGATGGGGTGGCTACACCTTC.

V is TRBV3-1 and J is TRBJ2-7; tentative D call: TRBD1 (6 bases). V dropped 3 bases and J dropped 2 bases, with 11 bases sitting between them. Germline CDR1 and CDR2: LGHDT and YNNKEL (reference sequence). CDR3 length equals 14 residues. For the CDR3, the DNA is TGTGCCAGCAGCCAGTCGACAGGCCCCTACGAGCAGTACTTC. Amino acids: CASSQSTGPYEQYF.

In this sample, this clonotype turned up many times. The chain joins TRBV28 to TRBJ2-7; the match to TRBD2 covers 8 bases. The CDR3 sequence is 15 residues long. CDR1 MDHEN and CDR2 SYDVKM come from the germline V gene. The ends lost 3 bases at V and 1 base at J; junction bases unmatched: 5. The CDR3 sequence is CASSFGGVKSYEQYF. CDR3 coding DNA: TGTGCCAGCAGTTTCGGGGGGGTCAAGTCCTACGAGCAGTACTTC.

V is TRBV6-2 or TRBV6-3 and J is TRBJ2-1; D is unresolved. V was shortened by 0 bases and J by 2 bases, with 8 bases between the two germline ends. The germline V gene encodes CDR1 MNHEY and CDR2 SVGEGT. The CDR3 loop spans 15 amino acids. The CDR3 nucleotides are TGTGCCAGCAGTTACTCGAAAGGGACCTACAATGAGCAGTTCTTC. This sequence encodes CASSYSKGTYNEQFF.